The present T cell receptor beta chain was sequenced within a study of blood T cell repertoires in COVID-19. Looking at the study overall: Collection of acute and convalescent COVID-19 samples took place in the United States, Italy and Spain. T cells, B-cell-depleted T cells, or PBMCs supplied cDNA or gDNA.

The CDR3 totals 17 residues. The junction had 13 bases not matched to a gene; V was cut back by 7 bases and J by 5 bases. Per germline, CDR1 SNHLY and CDR2 FYNNEI. As processed by the authors: Using reference gene primer amplification, nucleated cell counts were estimated. Profiling relied on immunoSEQ multiplex PCR, and the TCRdb table lists in-frame clones only, not all of them. The DNA was the basis for D and trimming; V, J and clone size are from that table. The table has roughly 200,000 clones, 79% seen once. The sample consisted of peripheral blood. The receptor was derived from a woman aged 40 to 49 with COVID-19, enrolled during active disease. The chain links TRBV2 to TRBJ2-2; 10 bases are a match to TRBD1. DNA for the CDR3: TGTGCCAGCACAATCTCCGGGACAGGGGCCCATACCGGGGAGCTGTTTTTT. Amino acids: CASTISGTGAHTGELFF.